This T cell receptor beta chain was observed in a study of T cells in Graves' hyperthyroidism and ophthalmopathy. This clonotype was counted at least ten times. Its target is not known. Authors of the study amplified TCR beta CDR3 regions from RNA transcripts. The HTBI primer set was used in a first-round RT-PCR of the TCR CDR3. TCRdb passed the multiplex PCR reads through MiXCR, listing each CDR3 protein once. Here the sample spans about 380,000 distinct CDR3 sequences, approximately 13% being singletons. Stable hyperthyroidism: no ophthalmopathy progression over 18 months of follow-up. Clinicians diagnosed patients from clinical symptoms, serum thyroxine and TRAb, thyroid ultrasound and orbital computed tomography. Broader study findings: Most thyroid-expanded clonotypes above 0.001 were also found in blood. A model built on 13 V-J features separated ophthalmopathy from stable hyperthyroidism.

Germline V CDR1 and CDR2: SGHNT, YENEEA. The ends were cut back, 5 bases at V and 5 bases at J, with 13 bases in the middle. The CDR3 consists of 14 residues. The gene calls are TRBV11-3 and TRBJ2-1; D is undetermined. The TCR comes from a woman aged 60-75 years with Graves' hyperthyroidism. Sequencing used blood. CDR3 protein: CASSPRLTNNEQFF. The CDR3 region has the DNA TGTGCCAGCAGCCCCCGACTTACCAACAATGAGCAGTTCTTC.